A selection of T cell receptor beta chains follows, all from one sample in a study of post-analysis software for immune sequencing data. TCRdb reprocessed the PCR reads via MiXCR and lists one record per CDR3 protein. The profile shows hundreds of thousands of distinct CDR3 sequences, roughly 27% of them singletons. Sequencing used blood. The source is a girl aged 10-17 years with multiple sclerosis. The CDR3 runs from the conserved cysteine through the conserved F or W. D genes are given only for firm matches. A clone size is listed for some rows: how often the clone was seen (once, few, many), or a class if it is expanded.

>TRBV29-1|-|few|TRBJ2-5
CSVAGLRETQYF
TGCAGCGTTGCGGGACTTAGGGAGACCCAGTACTTC
>TRBV10-3|-|-|TRBJ2-3
CAISGGLRSADTQYF
TGTGCCATCAGTGGGGGCCTGAGAAGCGCAGATACGCAGTATTTT
>TRBV20-1|-|-|TRBJ2-5
CSARLETQYF
TGCAGTGCGAGGCTTGAGACCCAGTACTTC
>TRBV6-1|-|-|TRBJ2-1
CASSALWAGAYNEQFF
TGTGCCAGCAGCGCGCTCTGGGCAGGGGCCTACAATGAGCAGTTCTTC
>TRBV29-1|TRBD2|few|TRBJ2-5
CSVEKTGTSKTQETQYF
TGCAGCGTTGAGAAAACCGGGACTAGCAAGACCCAAGAGACCCAGTACTTC
>TRBV10-3|-|-|TRBJ2-3
CAISGPRGGNSTDTQYF
TGTGCCATCAGTGGCCCCCGTGGAGGGAATAGCACAGATACGCAGTATTTT
>TRBV7-8|TRBD1|-|TRBJ1-4
CASSPAPGTGRTVDEKLFF
TGTGCCAGCAGCCCAGCGCCCGGGACAGGGAGAACGGTGGATGAAAAACTGTTTTTT
>TRBV28|TRBD2|-|TRBJ2-1
CACSPTSGSYNEQFF
TGTGCCTGCAGTCCAACTAGCGGGAGCTACAATGAGCAGTTCTTC
>TRBV20-1|TRBD2|-|TRBJ2-7
CSAGGLAGDEQYF
TGCAGTGCTGGGGGACTAGCGGGAGACGAGCAGTACTTC
>TRBV13|TRBD1|-|TRBJ1-1
CASSRLGQGIQNTEAFF
TGTGCCAGCAGCCGCCTGGGACAGGGGATTCAGAACACTGAAGCTTTCTTT
>TRBV12-3/TRBV12-4|-|few|TRBJ2-1
CASSFRRVKYNEQFF
TGTGCCAGCAGTTTTCGGCGGGTGAAATACAATGAGCAGTTCTTC
>TRBV6-6|-|-|TRBJ1-1
CASSYTGAATEAFF
TGTGCCAGCAGTTACACGGGGGCTGCTACTGAAGCTTTCTTT
>TRBV29-1|TRBD2|few|TRBJ2-7
CSVSLGLAGTLTEQYF
TGCAGCGTTTCTCTGGGGCTAGCGGGAACGCTGACCGAGCAGTACTTC
>TRBV3-1|TRBD1|-|TRBJ2-5
CASSPGGQGTQYF
TGTGCCAGCAGCCCAGGCGGACAGGGGACCCAGTACTTC
>TRBV20-1|-|few|TRBJ2-3
CSACGVRTDTQYF
TGCAGTGCTTGCGGGGTTCGCACAGATACGCAGTATTTT
>TRBV5-1|-|-|TRBJ2-3
CASSRGLAPLQDTQYF
TGCGCCAGCAGCAGAGGGTTAGCGCCCCTGCAAGATACGCAGTATTTT
>TRBV29-1|TRBD1|-|TRBJ1-1
CSALTGVAEAFF
TGCAGCGCCTTGACAGGGGTTGCGGAAGCTTTCTTT
>TRBV3-1|-|few|TRBJ1-2
CASSQDLGKRYTF
TGTGCCAGCAGCCAAGATCTAGGAAAACGCTACACCTTC
>TRBV27|-|few|TRBJ2-2
CASSLGRWTGELFF
TGTGCCAGCAGCCTGGGGAGGTGGACCGGGGAGCTGTTTTTT
>TRBV2|-|few|TRBJ2-1
CASSPQGMGNEQFF
TGTGCCAGCAGCCCCCAAGGGATGGGCAATGAGCAGTTCTTC
>TRBV5-5|-|-|TRBJ2-3
CASSLGTSNTDTQYF
TGTGCCAGCAGCTTGGGGACGTCAAACACAGATACGCAGTATTTT
>TRBV7-2|TRBD2|few|TRBJ2-7
CASSLIAGASYEQYF
TGTGCCAGCAGCTTGATAGCGGGAGCCTCCTACGAGCAGTACTTC
>TRBV10-3|-|-|TRBJ2-7
CAISGGSGTSQAYEQYF
TGTGCCATCAGTGGGGGCTCCGGGACTTCCCAAGCCTACGAGCAGTACTTC
>TRBV11-2|TRBD2|-|TRBJ2-3
CASSFPAAGGRTDTQYF
TGTGCCAGCAGCTTCCCCGCGGCGGGGGGGCGTACAGATACGCAGTATTTT
>TRBV20-1|TRBD1|-|TRBJ1-2
CSAREAGQVGFGYTF
TGCAGTGCTAGAGAAGCGGGACAGGTTGGTTTTGGCTACACCTTC
>TRBV7-2|-|-|TRBJ2-1
CASSLEVYWSYNEQFF
TGTGCCAGCAGCTTAGAAGTCTATTGGTCCTACAATGAGCAGTTCTTC
>TRBV20-1|TRBD2|-|TRBJ2-1
CSARLAGDYNEQFF
TGCAGTGCTAGACTCGCGGGGGACTACAATGAGCAGTTCTTC
>TRBV12-3/TRBV12-4|TRBD2|few|TRBJ2-3
CASSLIPRGTDTQYF
TGTGCCAGCAGTTTAATTCCGCGGGGGACAGATACGCAGTATTTT
>TRBV27|-|-|TRBJ2-1
CASLNTGWSYSEQFF
TGTGCCAGCTTGAACACTGGGTGGTCCTACAGTGAGCAGTTCTTC
>TRBV5-1|-|-|TRBJ2-5
CASSLKLIIAMGTQYF
TGCGCCAGCAGCTTAAAACTGATAATCGCGATGGGGACCCAGTACTTC
>TRBV4-1|TRBD1|-|TRBJ1-3
CASGPITGDQRNTIYF
TGCGCCAGCGGTCCAATCACAGGGGACCAGAGAAACACCATATATTTT
>TRBV7-2|-|few|TRBJ1-2
CASPTDSNYGYTF
TGTGCCAGCCCAACAGATTCTAACTATGGCTACACCTTC
>TRBV10-3|-|few|TRBJ2-3
CAISDLDTQYF
TGTGCCATCAGTGACTTAGATACGCAGTATTTT
>TRBV12-3/TRBV12-4|-|-|TRBJ1-2
CASSSSTVFYGYTF
TGTGCCAGCAGTTCCTCGACAGTGTTCTATGGCTACACCTTC
>TRBV12-3/TRBV12-4|-|-|TRBJ2-1
CASQTQLRGNEQFF
TGTGCCAGCCAAACCCAACTGAGGGGCAATGAGCAGTTCTTC
>TRBV20-1|-|many|TRBJ1-4
CSAGWRPGTNEKLFF
TGCAGTGCTGGGTGGCGACCGGGGACTAATGAAAAACTGTTTTTT
>TRBV12-3/TRBV12-4|-|-|TRBJ1-1
CASNLGGVEAFF
TGTGCCAGCAACCTCGGGGGGGTTGAAGCTTTCTTT
>TRBV20-1|-|few|TRBJ1-1
CSADRGGVGEAFF
TGCAGTGCCGATCGCGGGGGGGTAGGTGAAGCTTTCTTT
>TRBV27|-|-|TRBJ2-3
CASSQDRPTDTQYF
TGTGCCAGCAGCCAGGACAGACCCACAGATACGCAGTATTTT
>TRBV6-6|-|many|TRBJ2-5
CASSYTEETQYF
TGTGCCAGCAGTTACACCGAAGAGACCCAGTACTTC
>TRBV7-9|-|once|TRBJ1-2
CASSFLQGNYGYTF
TGTGCCAGCAGCTTTTTACAGGGAAACTATGGCTACACCTTC
>TRBV24-1|-|few|TRBJ2-3
CATSDLSASEVLDTQYF
TGTGCCACCAGTGATTTGTCCGCCAGTGAGGTTTTGGATACGCAGTATTTT
>TRBV12-3/TRBV12-4|TRBD1|few|TRBJ1-5
CASSFRLGQGGVQPQHF
TGTGCCAGCAGTTTTAGGCTGGGACAGGGTGGGGTTCAGCCCCAGCATTTT
>TRBV3-1|-|-|TRBJ2-3
CTSRSGWNTQYF
TGTACCAGCAGGTCCGGGTGGAATACGCAGTATTTT